This T cell receptor beta chain was observed in a study of CD8 T cells in Susac syndrome (dated by TCRdb to between 2018 and 2021). Background on the whole study: Of the Susac syndrome patients who were sequenced, more than five had clinically active disease and roughly eight were in clinical remission. Susac syndrome patients were therapy-naive, on corticosteroids (some also receiving IVIg), or on IVIg alone at blood withdrawal. Repertoire sequencing was used to test whether CD8+ T cell activation and differentiation in Susac syndrome was antigen driven.

Peripheral blood CD8+ and CD4+ T cells from healthy donors, Susac syndrome patients and multiple sclerosis patients were profiled using high-throughput TCR beta sequencing. Recently defined diagnostic criteria for definite or probable disease were met by the Susac syndrome patients. Bulk CD8+ and CD4+ T cells were purified by magnetic negative isolation, while CD8+ TEMRA cells were enriched using FACS. Blood was collected in EDTA tubes and processed within 24 hours, with PBMCs isolated through density gradient centrifugation. PBMCs destined for TCR sequencing were cryopreserved in liquid nitrogen and later thawed in a 37 °C water bath. The sorted or isolated CD4+, CD8+ and CD8+ TEMRA cells had a purity of 90% or higher. The CDR3 holds 14 amino acids from the cysteine to the phenylalanine. Only the CDR3 part of the read is kept: 42 bases, read in frame from the first base. Reading the germline V gene gives CDR1 ENHRY and CDR2 SYGVKD. Unmatched junction bases come to 6, with V trimmed by 11 bases and J by 2 bases.

Only one count was recorded for this clonotype. Its binding antigen is unknown. No much larger clone exists at a distance of one base, and base qualities are not known. One read is thin evidence. What the authors observed across the whole study: In patients with Susac syndrome, the CD4+ T cell repertoire showed no detectable clonal expansion. The number of individuals in the TCR sequencing and HLA analysis was acknowledged as relatively small.

RNA was extracted with the RNeasy kit and 0.5 to 1 ug was reverse transcribed using random hexamers. The immunoSEQ multiplex PCR assay, which covers 54 Vbeta and 13 Jbeta segments, was used to amplify TCR beta CDR3 regions. To correct PCR amplification bias, a synthetic template baseline was used for both primer optimization and computational correction. Concerning the study's data processing: Reads were annotated to V, D and J genes per IMGT and analyzed with immunoSEQ Analyzer, keeping only productive sequences. Clonality was calculated as one minus the Shannon entropy normalized by log2 of the number of productive unique sequences. Public and private clones were assessed among the 100 most prevalent clones of each patient and control. Clones were defined as Susac-specific when absent from the healthy and MS cohorts, from approximately 1,100 published viral clones and from other ImmuneACCESS disease sequences. The raw public reads went through TCRdb reprocessing: fastp at Q25, MiXCR clone calling, in-frame beta chains kept. Identical CDR3 proteins give one entry, which carries the most common genes and DNA. TCRdb, rather than the study authors, made the V and J calls. This sample lists more than 100,000 distinct CDR3 sequences; over 95% were detected once. 0.12% to 0.15% of the sample lies in the top ten.

Recombination linked TRBV10-3 to TRBJ2-1, and 10 junctional nucleotides match TRBD2. The sequence was obtained from a human donor with Susac syndrome. The sequencing sample was made of CD4+ T cells from PBMCs. The CDR3 reads CAASGTSAYNEQFF. The nucleotides read TGTGCCGCCTCCGGGACTAGCGCCTACAATGAGCAGTTCTTC.